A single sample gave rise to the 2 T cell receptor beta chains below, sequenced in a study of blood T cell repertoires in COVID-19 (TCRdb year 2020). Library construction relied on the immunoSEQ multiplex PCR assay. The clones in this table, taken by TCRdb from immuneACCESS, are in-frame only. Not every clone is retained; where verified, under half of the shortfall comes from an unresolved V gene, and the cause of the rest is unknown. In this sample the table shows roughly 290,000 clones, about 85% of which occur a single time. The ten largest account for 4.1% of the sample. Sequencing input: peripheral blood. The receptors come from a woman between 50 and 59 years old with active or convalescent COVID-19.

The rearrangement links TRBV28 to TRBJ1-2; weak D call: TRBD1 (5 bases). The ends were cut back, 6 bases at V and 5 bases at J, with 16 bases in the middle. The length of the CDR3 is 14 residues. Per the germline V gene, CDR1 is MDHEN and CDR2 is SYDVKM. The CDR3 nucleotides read TGTGCCAGCAGCCCCCGGCAGGGTTTATATGGCTACACCTTC. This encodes CASSPRQGLYGYTF.

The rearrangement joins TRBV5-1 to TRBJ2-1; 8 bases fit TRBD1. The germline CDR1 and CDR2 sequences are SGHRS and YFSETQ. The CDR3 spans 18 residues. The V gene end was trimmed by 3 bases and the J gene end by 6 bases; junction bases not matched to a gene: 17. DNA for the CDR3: TGCGCCAGCAGCTCCCGGGGACAGGTGGGGAATCTCGGCAATGAGCAGTTCTTC. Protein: CASSSRGQVGNLGNEQFF.